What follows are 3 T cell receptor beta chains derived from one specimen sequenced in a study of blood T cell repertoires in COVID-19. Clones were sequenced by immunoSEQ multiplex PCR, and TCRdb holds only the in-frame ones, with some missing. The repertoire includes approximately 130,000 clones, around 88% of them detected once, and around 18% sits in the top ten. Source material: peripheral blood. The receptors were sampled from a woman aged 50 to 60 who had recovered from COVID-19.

The DNA of the CDR3 is TGCGCCAGCAGCTTAACGGACAGAGGCGGCTACACCTTC. Amino acids: CASSLTDRGGYTF. The genes are TRBV5-1 and TRBJ1-2, with D possibly being TRBD1 (6 bases). The germline CDR1 and CDR2 sequences are SGHRS and YFSETQ. The CDR3 sequence is 13 residues long. V was cut by 2 bases and J by 8 bases, with 13 bases left in between.

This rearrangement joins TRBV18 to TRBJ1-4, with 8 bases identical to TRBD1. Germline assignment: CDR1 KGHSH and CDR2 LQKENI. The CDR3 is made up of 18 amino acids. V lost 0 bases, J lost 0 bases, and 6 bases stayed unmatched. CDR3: CASSPPGQEIATNEKLFF. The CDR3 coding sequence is TGTGCCAGCTCACCACCGGGACAGGAGATCGCAACTAATGAAAAACTGTTTTTT.

CDR3 nucleotides: TGTGCCAGCAGCTTGGTGACAGGGAACTATGGCTACACCTTC. Translating it yields CASSLVTGNYGYTF. The V and J genes are TRBV11-2 and TRBJ1-2, with 7 nucleotides matching TRBD1. Germline loops: CDR1 SGHAT, CDR2 FQNNGV. The CDR3 totals 14 residues. V was clipped by 3 bases and J by 2 bases; unmatched bases: 3.